This T cell receptor beta chain was identified in a study of shared clonotypes between healthy human individuals. CDR3 size: 12 residues. Germline CDR1 MNHEY, CDR2 SMNVEV (reference sequence). Between the trimmed V and J ends, which lost 3 bases and 7 bases, there was a span of 9 bases. The repertoire was sequenced with immunoSEQ multiplex PCR; TCRdb's copy has only in-frame clones and lacks some. The sample shows about 180,000 clones, 85% to 95% of them seen only once. The sample consisted of naive CD4+ T cells sorted from blood. Subset reported: CD45RA+ positively selected. The chain employs TRBV27 and TRBJ1-2, with D unclear. The source of this sequence is a young woman in good health. CDR3 residues: CASSFSGSGYTF. The CDR3 coding sequence is TGTGCCAGCAGTTTCTCGGGGTCTGGCTACACCTTC.